This TCR beta chain was recovered during a study of T cell responses to AZD1222 COVID-19 vaccine. Measured with immunoSEQ multiplex PCR; TCRdb has only the in-frame clones, and not every one. The sample holds approximately 170,000 clones, about 91% seen once. V gave up 0 bases and J gave up 10 bases; unmatched junction bases: 1. The CDR3 consists of 12 residues. Germline CDR1 reads SGHRS; CDR2 reads YFSETQ. Material: peripheral blood, obtained 28 days after the second AZD1222 dose. The TCR originated in an adult who received the AZD1222 COVID-19 vaccine. The V call is TRBV5-1, the J call TRBJ2-3; 8 nucleotides agree with TRBD1. This CDR3 reads CASSLGQGPQYF. CDR3 DNA sequence: TGCGCCAGCAGCTTGGGACAGGGGCCGCAGTATTTT.